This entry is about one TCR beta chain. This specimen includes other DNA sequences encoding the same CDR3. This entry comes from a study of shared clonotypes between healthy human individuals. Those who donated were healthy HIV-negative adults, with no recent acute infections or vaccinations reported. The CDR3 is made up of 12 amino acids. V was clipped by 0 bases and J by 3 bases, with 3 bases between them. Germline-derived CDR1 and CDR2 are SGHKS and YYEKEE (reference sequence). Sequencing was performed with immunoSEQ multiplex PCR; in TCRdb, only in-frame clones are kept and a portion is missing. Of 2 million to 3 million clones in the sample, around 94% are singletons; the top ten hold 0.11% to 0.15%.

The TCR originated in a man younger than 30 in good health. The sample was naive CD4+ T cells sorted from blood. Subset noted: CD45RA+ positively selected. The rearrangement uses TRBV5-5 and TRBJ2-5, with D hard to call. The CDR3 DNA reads TGTGCCAGCAGCTTGGCGGAAGAGACCCAGTACTTC. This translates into CASSLAEETQYF.